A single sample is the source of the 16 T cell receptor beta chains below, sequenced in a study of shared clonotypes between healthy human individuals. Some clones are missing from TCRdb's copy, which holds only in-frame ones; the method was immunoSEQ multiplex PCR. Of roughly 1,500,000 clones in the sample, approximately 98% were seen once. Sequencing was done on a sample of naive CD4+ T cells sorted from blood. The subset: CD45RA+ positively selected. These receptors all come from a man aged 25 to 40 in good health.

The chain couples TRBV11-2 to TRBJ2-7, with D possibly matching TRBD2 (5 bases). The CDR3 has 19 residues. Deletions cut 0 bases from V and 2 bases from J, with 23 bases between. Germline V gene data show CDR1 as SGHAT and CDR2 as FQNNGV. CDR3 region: CASSLDRRGARVRTYEQYF. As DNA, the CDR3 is TGTGCCAGCAGCTTAGATAGGCGCGGCGCGAGGGTGCGGACCTACGAGCAGTACTTC.

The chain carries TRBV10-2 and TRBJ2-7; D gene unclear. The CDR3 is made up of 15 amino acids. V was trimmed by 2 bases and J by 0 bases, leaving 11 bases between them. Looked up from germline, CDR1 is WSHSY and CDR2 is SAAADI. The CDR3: CASSEPKGVSYEQYF. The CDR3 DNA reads TGCGCCAGCAGTGAGCCTAAGGGCGTCTCCTACGAGCAGTACTTC.

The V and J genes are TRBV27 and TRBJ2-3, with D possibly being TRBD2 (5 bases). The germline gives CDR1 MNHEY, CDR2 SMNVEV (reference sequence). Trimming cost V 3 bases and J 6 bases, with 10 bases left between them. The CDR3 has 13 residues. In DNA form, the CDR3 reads TGTGCCAGCAGTTTCACGCGGGTGGATACGCAGTATTTT. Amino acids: CASSFTRVDTQYF.

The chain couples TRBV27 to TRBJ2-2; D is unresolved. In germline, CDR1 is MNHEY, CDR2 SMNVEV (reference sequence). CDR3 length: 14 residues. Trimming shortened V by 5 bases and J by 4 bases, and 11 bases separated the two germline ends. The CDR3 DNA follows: TGTGCCAGCAGTACCCCGGCAATCACCGGGGAGCTGTTTTTT. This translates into CASSTPAITGELFF.

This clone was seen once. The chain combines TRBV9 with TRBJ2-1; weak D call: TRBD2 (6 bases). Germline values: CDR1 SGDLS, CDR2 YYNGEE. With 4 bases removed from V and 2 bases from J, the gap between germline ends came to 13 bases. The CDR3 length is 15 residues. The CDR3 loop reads CASSTSSDPYNEQFF. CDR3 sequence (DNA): TGTGCCAGCAGCACCTCTAGCGACCCCTACAATGAGCAGTTCTTC. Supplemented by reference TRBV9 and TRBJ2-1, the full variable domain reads DSGVTQTPKHLITATGQRVTLRCSPRSGDLSVYWYQQSLDQGLQFLIQYYNGEERAKGNILERFSAQQFPDLHSELNLSSLELGDSALYFCASSTSSDPYNEQFFGPGTRLTVL.

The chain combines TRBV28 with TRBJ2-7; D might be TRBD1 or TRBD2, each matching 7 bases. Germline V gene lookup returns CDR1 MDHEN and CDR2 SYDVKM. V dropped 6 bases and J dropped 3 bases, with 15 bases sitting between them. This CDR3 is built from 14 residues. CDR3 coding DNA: TGTGCCAGCAGCACGACAGGGAGGGGCTACGAGCAGTACTTC. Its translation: CASSTTGRGYEQYF.

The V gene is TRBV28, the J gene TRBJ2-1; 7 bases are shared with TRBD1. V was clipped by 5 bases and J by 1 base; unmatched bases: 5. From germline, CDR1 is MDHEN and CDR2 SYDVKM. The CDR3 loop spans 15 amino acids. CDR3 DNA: TGTGCCAGCAGTACGCGACAGGGATCCTACAATGAGCAGTTCTTC. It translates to CASSTRQGSYNEQFF.

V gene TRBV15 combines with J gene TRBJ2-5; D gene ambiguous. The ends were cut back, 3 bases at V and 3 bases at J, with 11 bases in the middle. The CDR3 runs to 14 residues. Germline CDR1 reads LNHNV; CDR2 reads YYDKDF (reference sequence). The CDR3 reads CATSRGYREETQYF. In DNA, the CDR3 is TGTGCCACCAGCAGGGGCTATCGGGAAGAGACCCAGTACTTC.

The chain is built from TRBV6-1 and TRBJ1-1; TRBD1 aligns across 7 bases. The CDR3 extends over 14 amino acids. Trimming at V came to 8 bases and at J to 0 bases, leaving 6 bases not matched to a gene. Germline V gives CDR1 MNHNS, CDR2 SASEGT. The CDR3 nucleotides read TGTGCCAGCGTCTGGACAGGTATGAACACTGAAGCTTTCTTT. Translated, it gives CASVWTGMNTEAFF.

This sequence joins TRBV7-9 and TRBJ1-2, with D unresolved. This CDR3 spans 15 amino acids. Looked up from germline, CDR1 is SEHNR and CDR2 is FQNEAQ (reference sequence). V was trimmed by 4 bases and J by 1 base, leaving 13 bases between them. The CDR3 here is CASSSTVRDNYGYTF. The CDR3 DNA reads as TGTGCCAGCAGCTCCACTGTGCGTGATAACTATGGCTACACCTTC.

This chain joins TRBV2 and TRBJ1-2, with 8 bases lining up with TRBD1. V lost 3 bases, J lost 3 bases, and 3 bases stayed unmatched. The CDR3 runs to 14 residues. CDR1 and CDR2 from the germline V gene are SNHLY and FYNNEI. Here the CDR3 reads CASSETGAYYGYTF. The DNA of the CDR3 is TGTGCCAGCAGTGAGACAGGGGCCTACTATGGCTACACCTTC.

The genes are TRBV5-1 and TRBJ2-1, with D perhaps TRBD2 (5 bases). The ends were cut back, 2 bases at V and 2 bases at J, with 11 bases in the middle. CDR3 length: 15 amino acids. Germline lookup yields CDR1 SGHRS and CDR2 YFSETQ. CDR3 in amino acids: CASSFGLPPYNEQFF. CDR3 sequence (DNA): TGCGCCAGCAGCTTTGGACTTCCCCCCTACAATGAGCAGTTCTTC.

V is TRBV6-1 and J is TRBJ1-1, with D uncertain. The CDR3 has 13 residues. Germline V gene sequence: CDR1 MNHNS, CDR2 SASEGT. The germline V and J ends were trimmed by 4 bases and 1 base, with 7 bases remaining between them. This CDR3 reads CASSVFENTEAFF. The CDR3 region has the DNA TGTGCCAGCAGTGTGTTCGAGAACACTGAAGCTTTCTTT.

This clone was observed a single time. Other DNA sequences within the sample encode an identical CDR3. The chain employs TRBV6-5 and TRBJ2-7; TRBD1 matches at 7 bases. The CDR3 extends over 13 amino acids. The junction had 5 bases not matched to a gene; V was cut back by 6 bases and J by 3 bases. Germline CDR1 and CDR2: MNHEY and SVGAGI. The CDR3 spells CASSRTGNYEQYF. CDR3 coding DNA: TGTGCCAGCAGCCGGACAGGCAACTACGAGCAGTACTTC.

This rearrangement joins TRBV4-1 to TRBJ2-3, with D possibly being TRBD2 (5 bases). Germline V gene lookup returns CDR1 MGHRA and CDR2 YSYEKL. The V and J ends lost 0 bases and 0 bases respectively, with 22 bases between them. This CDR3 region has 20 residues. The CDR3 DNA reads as TGCGCCAGCAGCCAAGACTCAATCCTCCGTAGCGCAACTAGCACAGATACGCAGTATTTT. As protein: CASSQDSILRSATSTDTQYF.

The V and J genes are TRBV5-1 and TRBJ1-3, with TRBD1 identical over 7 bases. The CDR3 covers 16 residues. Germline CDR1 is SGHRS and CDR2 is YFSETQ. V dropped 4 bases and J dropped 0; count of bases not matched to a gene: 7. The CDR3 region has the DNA TGCGCCAGCAGCCAACTACAGGGGTTCTCTGGAAACACCATATATTTT. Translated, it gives CASSQLQGFSGNTIYF.